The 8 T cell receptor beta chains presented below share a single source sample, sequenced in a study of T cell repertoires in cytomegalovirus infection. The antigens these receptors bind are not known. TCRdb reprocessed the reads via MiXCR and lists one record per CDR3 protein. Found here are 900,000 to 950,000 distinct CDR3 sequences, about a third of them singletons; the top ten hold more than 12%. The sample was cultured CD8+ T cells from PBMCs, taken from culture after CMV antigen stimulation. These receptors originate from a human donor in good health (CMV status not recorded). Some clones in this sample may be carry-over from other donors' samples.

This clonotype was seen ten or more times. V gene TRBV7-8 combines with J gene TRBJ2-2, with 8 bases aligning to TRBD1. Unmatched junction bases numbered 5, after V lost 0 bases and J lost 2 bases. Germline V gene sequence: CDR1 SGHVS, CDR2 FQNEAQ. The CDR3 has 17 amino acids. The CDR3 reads CASSLALQGENTGELFF. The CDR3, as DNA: TGTGCCAGCAGCTTAGCGCTACAGGGGGAAAACACCGGGGAGCTGTTTTTT.

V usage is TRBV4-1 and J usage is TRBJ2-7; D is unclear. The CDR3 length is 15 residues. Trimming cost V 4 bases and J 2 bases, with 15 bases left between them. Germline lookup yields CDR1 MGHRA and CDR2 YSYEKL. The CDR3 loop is CASSLKWAATYEQYF. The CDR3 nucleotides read TGCGCCAGCAGCCTCAAGTGGGCAGCGACCTACGAGCAGTACTTC.

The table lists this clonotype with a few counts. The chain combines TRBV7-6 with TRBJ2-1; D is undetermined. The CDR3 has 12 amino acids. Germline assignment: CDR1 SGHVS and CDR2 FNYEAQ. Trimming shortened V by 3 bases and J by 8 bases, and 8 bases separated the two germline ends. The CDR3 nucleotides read TGTGCCAGCAGCTTTTGGGGTGATGAGCAGTTCTTC. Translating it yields CASSFWGDEQFF.

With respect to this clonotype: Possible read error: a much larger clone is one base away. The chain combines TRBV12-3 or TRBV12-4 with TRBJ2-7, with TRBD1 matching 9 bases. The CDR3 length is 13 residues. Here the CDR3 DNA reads TGTGGCAGCAGCTCGGACAGGGGCTACGAGCAGTACTTC. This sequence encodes CGSSSDRGYEQYF.

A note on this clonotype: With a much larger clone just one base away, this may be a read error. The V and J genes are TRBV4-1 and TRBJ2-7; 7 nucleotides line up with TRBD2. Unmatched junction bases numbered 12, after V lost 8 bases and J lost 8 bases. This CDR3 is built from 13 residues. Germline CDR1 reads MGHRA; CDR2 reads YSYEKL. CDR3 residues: CASSGSGAYKQYF. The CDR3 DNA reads TGCGCCAGCTCGGGGAGCGGGGCATACAAGCAGTACTTC.

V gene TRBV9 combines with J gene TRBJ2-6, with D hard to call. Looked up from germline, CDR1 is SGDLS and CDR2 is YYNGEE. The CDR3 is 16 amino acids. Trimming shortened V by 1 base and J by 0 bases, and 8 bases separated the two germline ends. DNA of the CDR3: TGTGCCAGCAGCGTACTCCCCGACTCTGGGGCCAACGTCCTGACTTTC. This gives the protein CASSVLPDSGANVLTF.

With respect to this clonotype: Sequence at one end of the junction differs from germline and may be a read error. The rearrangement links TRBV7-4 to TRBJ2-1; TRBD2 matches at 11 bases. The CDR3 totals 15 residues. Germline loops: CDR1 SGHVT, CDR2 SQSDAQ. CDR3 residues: CVSSSTSGVYNEQFF. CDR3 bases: TGTGTCAGCAGCTCGACTAGCGGGGTATACAATGAGCAGTTCTTC.

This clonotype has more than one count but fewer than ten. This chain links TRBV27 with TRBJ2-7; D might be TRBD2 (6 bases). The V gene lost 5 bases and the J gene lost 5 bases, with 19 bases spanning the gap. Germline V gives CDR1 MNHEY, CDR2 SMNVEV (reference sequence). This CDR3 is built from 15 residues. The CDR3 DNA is TGTGCCAGCAGTCCCACGAGGCGGGGCCCGCACGAGCAGTACGTC. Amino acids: CASSPTRRGPHEQYV.